This is a list of T cell receptor beta chains from one sample in a study of T cell responses to AZD1222 COVID-19 vaccine. Method: immunoSEQ multiplex PCR; TCRdb's copy keeps in-frame clones and lacks some. The table has 95,000 to 150,000 clones, roughly 91% seen once; the top ten hold 5%. Source: peripheral blood, taken 28 days after the second AZD1222 dose. Receptors were obtained from an adult who received the AZD1222 COVID-19 vaccine. Each CDR3 is given with its conserved first and last residue. Fields, in order: D gene, V gene, CDR3 protein. D genes are given only for firm matches.

d_gene: TRBD2; v_gene: TRBV5-1; CDR3aa: CASSREAGGPTSEQFF
d_gene: TRBD1; v_gene: TRBV12-3/TRBV12-4; CDR3aa: CASSFQGAGEQYF
d_gene: .; v_gene: TRBV7-2; CDR3aa: CASSRTPSNQPQHF
d_gene: TRBD2; v_gene: TRBV5-1; CDR3aa: CASSFGLAENNEQFF
d_gene: .; v_gene: TRBV6-5; CDR3aa: CASTLGTDNYGYTF
d_gene: .; v_gene: TRBV20-1; CDR3aa: CSASLPLAIYGYTF
d_gene: TRBD1; v_gene: TRBV19; CDR3aa: CASSMAQGTRNTEAFF
d_gene: TRBD1; v_gene: TRBV28; CDR3aa: CASSFTSDRVRARNTGELFF
d_gene: .; v_gene: TRBV5-1; CDR3aa: CASSLAQGAYNEQFF
d_gene: .; v_gene: TRBV4-3; CDR3aa: CASSQFLSGSSYNEQFF
d_gene: .; v_gene: TRBV18; CDR3aa: CASSSGFEKYEQYF
d_gene: .; v_gene: TRBV19; CDR3aa: CASSILQGGYGYTF
d_gene: .; v_gene: TRBV7-7; CDR3aa: CASSLGPDAEAFF
d_gene: TRBD1; v_gene: TRBV28; CDR3aa: CASSNVRDRPLHSPLHF
d_gene: .; v_gene: TRBV2; CDR3aa: CASSRDGVYNSPLHF
d_gene: TRBD1; v_gene: TRBV11-2; CDR3aa: CASSYTGGSSYEQYF
d_gene: TRBD2; v_gene: TRBV6-2/TRBV6-3; CDR3aa: CASSSPGLATYEQYF
d_gene: TRBD1; v_gene: TRBV7-2; CDR3aa: CASSLKSGGRNEQFF
d_gene: TRBD2; v_gene: TRBV7-2; CDR3aa: CASGERGRNTGELFF
d_gene: TRBD1; v_gene: TRBV3-1/TRBV3-2; CDR3aa: CASSQEDRPNYGYTF
d_gene: .; v_gene: TRBV11-2; CDR3aa: CASSLLQGLWTEAFF
d_gene: TRBD1; v_gene: TRBV3-1/TRBV3-2; CDR3aa: CASSSRDRDQPQHF
d_gene: .; v_gene: TRBV19; CDR3aa: CASSTTVRDFNYGYTF
d_gene: TRBD1; v_gene: TRBV7-2; CDR3aa: CASSRQATGASYEQYF
d_gene: TRBD1; v_gene: TRBV15; CDR3aa: CATSVWTGSNQPQHF
d_gene: .; v_gene: TRBV7-8; CDR3aa: CASSLAATRSSNQPQHF
d_gene: TRBD1; v_gene: TRBV18; CDR3aa: CASSPTTDRNYGYTF
d_gene: TRBD1; v_gene: TRBV2; CDR3aa: CASSEWQGVQETQYF
d_gene: TRBD1; v_gene: TRBV5-1; CDR3aa: CASSSQGVQNSPLHF
d_gene: .; v_gene: TRBV4-1; CDR3aa: CASSLKVGAHTVTEAFF
d_gene: .; v_gene: TRBV4-3; CDR3aa: CASSPHAGVPLHF
d_gene: .; v_gene: TRBV18; CDR3aa: CASSPRGVSNYGYTF
d_gene: .; v_gene: TRBV27; CDR3aa: CASSTGSPRDNEQFF
d_gene: TRBD1; v_gene: TRBV11-1; CDR3aa: CASSLGTGVVETQYF
d_gene: .; v_gene: TRBV7-6; CDR3aa: CASSLGGSYYEQYF
d_gene: .; v_gene: TRBV7-2; CDR3aa: CASSLESSLVTNEKLFF